The sequence of this T cell receptor (beta chain) was determined in a study of T cell changes during pregnancy in multiple sclerosis. This CDR3 comprises 15 residues. Produced via immunoSEQ multiplex PCR; TCRdb's table is partial and in-frame only. Among about 70,000 clones listed, about nine tenths were seen once. The chain has TRBV21-1 and TRBJ1-2. TRBV21-1 is noted as a pseudogene. The sample here was CD4+ T cells from peripheral blood mononuclear cells, taken after pregnancy. The clonotype was recovered from a female donor with multiple sclerosis, enrolled in a pregnancy study. The CDR3 loop reads CASSPLRGPDYGYTF. Here the CDR3 DNA reads TGTGCCAGCAGCCCTCTCCGCGGGCCCGACTATGGCTACACCTTC.